This TCR beta chain was identified in a study of cytomegalovirus exposure and HLA in healthy donors (dated 2017 in TCRdb). For the wider study: An earlier analysis of about 530 of the donors reported about 260 Gb of sequence data and 117 million unique TCR beta sequences obtained from some 200 million T cells. Roughly 300 gigabases of sequencing data and approximately 85 million unique TCR sequences were included in an early release covering about 600 HLA-typed donors. HLA typing covered class I and class II loci at four-digit resolution. Across approximately 420 genotyped donors of the cohort, an average of about 220,000 unique TCR beta nucleotide sequences per donor were sequenced, and approximately 17% of those sequences were non-productive. High-throughput TCR immunosequencing, statistical association of individual TCRs with disease status, and machine learning were combined to predict cytomegalovirus infection status. To study patterns of TCR occurrence, a later analysis re-analyzed previously published TCR beta repertoires from around 660 donors and added high-resolution HLA genotyping. In a later genetic analysis, genome-wide SNP genotypes for about 55% of the roughly 700 donors were used, and that subset was treated as a discovery cohort. Because of strong linkage in the cohort, five DR-DQ haplotypes were treated as single units for association and clustering. An earlier analysis of approximately 630 of the donors applied high-throughput TCR beta sequencing to assess whether each TCR beta V gene segment acted as functional or pseudogenic. The genetic ancestry cluster associated with self-reported Caucasian donors included about 81% of the approximately 400 genotyped donors. The number of typed donors differed by locus: about 620-640 for A, B, C, DRB1 and DQB1; approximately 520 for DQA1; some 590 for DPA1; and around 470 for DPB1. The study aimed to test whether signatures of past pathogen exposure could be identified by cataloging public T cell receptors. In addition to the first cohort of roughly 700 subjects, a separate validation cohort of under 150 different subjects was used. In the later analysis, no new phenotypic data were used to find candidate immune exposures; instead, reliance was placed on TCR beta sequences and their occurrence across donors. Alongside the repertoire data, information on donor age, sex, ethnicity and CMV serostatus was compiled. All discovery cohort repertoires had been generated on a single sequencing platform. The study used immunosequencing to profile the T cell repertoires of hundreds of subjects and linked those repertoires to cytomegalovirus serostatus.

With regard to this clone: What this receptor recognizes is not known. No much larger clone is present one base from it, and per-base qualities are unavailable.

Library generation was performed with the immunoSEQ multiplex PCR assay. The multiplex PCR relied on a mix of 60 forward primers for TCR Vbeta segments and 13 reverse primers for TCR Jbeta segments. The CDR3 region of rearranged TCR beta genes was amplified from genomic DNA with a multiplex PCR assay. Amplified TCR beta libraries were sequenced as 87-base-pair reads on the Illumina HiSeq System. Per the source publication's procedure: In a later analysis, tens of millions of unique TCR beta chains were counted across the roughly 610 repertoires, and around 11 million of these chains were shared by at least two donors. Raw reads were error-corrected and collapsed into unique sequences by a nearest-neighbor algorithm in which closely related sequences were merged to remove PCR and sequencing errors. Alignment of CDR3 sequences to IMGT reference sequences was used to assign V, D and J gene segments. For a sequence to be retained, a match of at least six nucleotides to both a V gene segment and a J gene segment was required. Rearrangements were classified as productive when the CDR3 lacked stop codons and remained in frame with V and J, and all other rearrangements were classified as non-productive. Following IMGT convention, CDR3 was defined as the stretch from the second conserved V-encoded cysteine up to the conserved J-encoded phenylalanine. In an earlier analysis of 587 of the donors, sequences lacking an unambiguous match to a single V gene segment were excluded. In an earlier analysis of approximately 560 of the donors, a V segment was called functional when productive rearrangements were above 56.7%, and segregating when the standard deviation between donors exceeded 5%. A statistical classification framework was built to diagnose cytomegalovirus status from the catalog of TCR beta chain sequences. A later analysis assigned V and J genes by comparing TCR nucleotide sequences with IMGT/GENE-DB human TR gene sequences. Using the TCRdist pipeline, a later analysis assigned CDR3 sequences along with most-parsimonious VDJ recombination scenarios. In a later analysis, each TCR beta chain was defined by its CDR3 amino acid sequence together with its V-gene family, and reads lacking a unique V-gene family were excluded. In a later analysis, a few hundred highly shared, low-generation-probability nucleotide sequences were removed to address suspected cross-contamination and a sequencing artifact. For each public chain, a later analysis derived a clonal expansion index from normalized ranks of inferred template counts within each repertoire. In a later analysis, generation probabilities were computed using a VDJ recombination model fitted to out-of-frame rearrangements, and the results were checked against IGoR. Hypergeometric tests were used in a later analysis to score TCR-TCR, TCR-HLA and TCR-CMV co-occurrence, with a repertoire-size bias correction applied to the TCR pairs. A later analysis estimated false discovery rates by permuting HLA or CMV assignments 20 times. In a later analysis, co-occurring TCRs were grouped using DBSCAN, and TCRdist sequence similarity was added for clustering within HLA-allele-positive subsets. Repertoires with fewer than 30,000 or more than 120,000 public chains, plus five repertoires with anomalous nucleotide sharing, were excluded from co-occurrence clustering. In its TCRdb copy, this immuneACCESS table keeps in-frame sequences only and misses some clones. Where compared with another copy, unresolved V genes explain less than half of these, and the others have no known cause. For V, J and clone size, that table is used; D and trimming come from the DNA. In this sample the table shows 140,000 or so clones, roughly 85% of which occur a single time. The biggest ten clones account for 3% to 3.5% of the sample.

The research as a whole found: Immune exposure information for the cohort was limited to CMV serostatus. It was suggested by the authors that the approach could potentially be generalized to other disease states and immunological phenotypes. According to a later analysis, parvovirus B19, influenza, CMV and Epstein-Barr virus appeared linked to several top co-occurrence clusters. This cohort had only TCR beta chains sequenced, and the lack of alpha or paired-chain data limited which features could be detected. In both the original and validation cohorts, the classifier was reported to diagnose cytomegalovirus status with high specificity and sensitivity. Across donors, most TCR sequences were observed very rarely, whereas some public TCRs were present in many individuals. Because HLA typing was missing for some donors at each locus, association tests included only the typed subset. In a later analysis, the rate of TCR association differed among HLA loci, with DRB1 alleles having the most associated TCRs and HLA-C alleles having the fewest. The earlier analysis of 587 of the donors excluded 15 to 20 rarely observed V segments, including chromosome 9 orphons, because counts were too low. Sequencing depth was assumed to be roughly uniform across donors in the presence/absence analyses, though that assumption may not hold. In the study, around 150 TCR beta chains were listed as associated with cytomegalovirus. An earlier analysis of several hundred of the donors showed that most TCR beta V segments appeared in productive rearrangements either about 90% or about 30% of the time, which broadly matched IMGT annotations. A later genetic analysis associated a missense DCLRE1C variant with V-gene and J-gene trimming of TCR beta chains, and an independent cohort replicated the association. Correlated functional status among segregating V segments might reflect linkage disequilibrium, but an unknown experimental factor could not be ruled out. A later genetic analysis reported fewer N-insertions in productive TCRs among donors in an Asian-associated ancestry cluster than the approximately 700-donor mean. In a later analysis, 16,951 TCR beta sequences were associated with specific HLA alleles at a false discovery rate of 0.05. In a later analysis, HLA-associated TCR beta chains showed more clonal expansion and lower generation probabilities than non-associated chains that were equally common. A later analysis found that most CMV-associated TCR beta chains appeared HLA-restricted, with HLA associations seemingly driven largely by CMV exposure. A further reported finding was that TCR beta sequences accurately predicted the HLA-A and HLA-B alleles for most subjects in the first cohort. In vitro tests confirmed that a few of the cytomegalovirus-associated TCR beta chains recognize cytomegalovirus antigens. A cluster of highly shared sequence variants was judged likely to be a technical artifact of the sequencing pipeline. Some IMGT-functional V segments, including TRBV6-2 and TRBV6-3, could not be distinguished by the 87-base-pair reads and were therefore excluded. Assigning TCR associations to individual alleles was difficult when HLA alleles, especially DR and DQ, strongly co-occurred.

The CDR3, from cysteine to phenylalanine, totals 15 residues. Here the CDR3 DNA is all that survives: 45 bases in frame from base 1. For CDR1 and CDR2, the germline V gene lists SGHRS and YFSETQ. Compared with germline, V lacks 5 bases and J lacks 1 base; bases without a gene match: 6. The cohort comprised some 680 healthy bone marrow donors. All cohort members were sampled while nominally healthy, although unrecorded immune exposures were likely present. The donor tested CMV seronegative, placing the donor among the 352 seronegative members of the cohort. A peripheral blood sample was provided by each donor, and peripheral blood mononuclear cells were used for TCR beta sequencing. Genomic DNA extraction from the blood cell samples was performed with the Qiagen DNeasy Blood Extraction Kit.

This receptor was identified in a male donor in good health and CMV-seronegative. The sample consisted of PBMCs. The chain joins TRBV5-1 to TRBJ2-5, with 9 middle bases fitting TRBD1. The CDR3 has the sequence CASRSGQGPQETQYF. The DNA is as follows: TGCGCCAGCAGGTCGGGACAGGGTCCCCAAGAGACCCAGTACTTC.